This entry describes one T cell receptor beta chain. This entry is derived from a study of blood T cell repertoires in COVID-19. The overall study: Acute and convalescent COVID-19 specimens originated in the United States, Italy and Spain. T cells, B-cell-depleted T cells, or PBMCs provided the cDNA or gDNA that served as material.

Original methodology: Reference gene primers were amplified, and this amplification served to estimate nucleated cell counts. Produced via immunoSEQ multiplex PCR; TCRdb's table is partial and in-frame only. V, J and clone size are taken as reported in that table, and D and trimming were inferred from the DNA itself. The sample holds about 160,000 clones, roughly 83% seen once. From germline, CDR1 is SGDLS and CDR2 YYNGEE. The V and J ends lost 0 bases and 2 bases respectively, with 10 bases between them. There are 15 residues in the CDR3. The receptor's source is a woman aged 55-75 years with acute or convalescent COVID-19. The V gene is TRBV9, the J gene TRBJ2-3; D gene unclear. The sequencing input was peripheral blood. CDR3 protein: CASSVGVATTDTQYF. The CDR3 DNA reads TGTGCCAGCAGCGTAGGGGTAGCTACCACAGATACGCAGTATTTT.